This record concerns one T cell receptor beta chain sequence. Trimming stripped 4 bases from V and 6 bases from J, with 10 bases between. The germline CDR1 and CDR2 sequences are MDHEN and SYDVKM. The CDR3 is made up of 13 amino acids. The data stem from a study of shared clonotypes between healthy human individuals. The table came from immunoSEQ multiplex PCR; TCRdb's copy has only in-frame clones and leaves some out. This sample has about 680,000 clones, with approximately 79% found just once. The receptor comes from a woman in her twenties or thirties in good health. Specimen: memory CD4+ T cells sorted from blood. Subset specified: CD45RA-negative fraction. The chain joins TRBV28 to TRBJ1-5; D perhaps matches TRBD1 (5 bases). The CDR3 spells CASSSLGVQPQHF. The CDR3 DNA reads TGTGCCAGCAGTTCTTTAGGGGTTCAGCCCCAGCATTTT.